What follows are 4 T cell receptor beta chains derived from one specimen sequenced in a study of shared clonotypes between healthy human individuals (dated by TCRdb to about 2020). Library generation was performed with the immunoSEQ multiplex PCR assay. TCRdb took over this immuneACCESS table, retaining in-frame rearrangements with V and J assigned. Such tables are incomplete; in checked studies, under half of the missing clones stem from an unresolved V gene, and the remainder is unexplained. Within this sample are around 1,900,000 clones, with approximately 92% of them counted one time only. 1.5% to 2% of the sample comes from the top ten. CD8 naive samples were obtained by positive selection for CCR7 among CD45RO-negative cells, yielding a CD45RA+CCR7+ population from which TemRA cells were excluded. Sequenced: naive CD8+ T cells from PBMCs. The cell subset or site label here, explained by the study, means: CD45RA+CCR7+. Receptors originate from a man between 18 and 29 years old in good health. Some clones in this sample may be carry-over from other donors' samples.

This clone has only one observation. The gene calls are TRBV29-1 and TRBJ2-7; 12 bases map to TRBD2. The CDR3 totals 16 residues. J gave up 7 bases and V 4 bases, and 14 bases lay outside the gene matches. Germline lookup yields CDR1 SQVTM and CDR2 ANQGSEA. CDR3 sequence: CSVAGWLAGGLDEQYF. CDR3 bases: TGCAGCGTTGCGGGTTGGCTAGCGGGAGGGCTCGATGAGCAGTACTTC.

The rearrangement links TRBV7-7 to TRBJ2-1; D is perhaps TRBD2 (6 bases). The germline gives CDR1 SSHAT, CDR2 FNYEAQ (reference sequence). V was clipped by 1 base and J by 10 bases, with 8 bases between them. CDR3 length: 12 residues. This chain's CDR3 is CASSLVGGEQFF. CDR3 bases: TGTGCCAGCAGCTTAGTGGGGGGAGAGCAGTTCTTC.

The chain recombines TRBV11-2 with TRBJ1-5; D unclear. Trimming shortened V by 3 bases and J by 3 bases, and 9 bases separated the two germline ends. CDR3 length: 14 residues. Germline CDR1 is SGHAT and CDR2 is FQNNGV. The CDR3 region is CASSLAGSNQPQHF. The CDR3 coding sequence is TGTGCCAGCAGCTTGGCGGGATCCAATCAGCCCCAGCATTTT.

J is TRBJ2-1 and V is TRBV25-1; D assignment may be TRBD1 or TRBD2 (5 bases each). Per the germline V gene, CDR1 is MGHDK and CDR2 is SYGVNS. The CDR3 length is 12 residues. Trimming left V 3 bases short and J 10 bases short, with 10 bases between. CDR3 residues: CASSERGGEQFF. The CDR3 DNA sequence: TGTGCCAGCAGTGAGAGGGGCGGGGAGCAGTTCTTC.